One TCR beta chain is described in this entry. Its specificity is not known. This record belongs to a study of multiple sclerosis patients with progressive multifocal leukoencephalopathy. Clones were read by immunoSEQ multiplex PCR, and TCRdb kept only the in-frame ones, dropping some. The sample carries some 28,000 clones, 85% to 90% recorded once. The CDR3 extends over 14 amino acids. CDR1 is SEHNR and CDR2 is FQNEAQ in the germline V gene (reference sequence). V was trimmed by 6 bases and J by 4 bases, leaving 16 bases between them. Broader study findings: Findings may reflect JC virus infection or just general immunocompromise.

Documented time point: time of PML onset. This TCR derives from a woman between 25 and 40 years old with progressive multifocal leukoencephalopathy. The V gene is TRBV7-9, the J gene TRBJ2-7; D ambiguous. Sample: PBMCs, taken from a patient treated with natalizumab. CDR3 DNA: TGTGCCAGCAGTTTATATTCCGGGTTTTACGAGCAGTACTTC. Protein sequence: CASSLYSGFYEQYF.